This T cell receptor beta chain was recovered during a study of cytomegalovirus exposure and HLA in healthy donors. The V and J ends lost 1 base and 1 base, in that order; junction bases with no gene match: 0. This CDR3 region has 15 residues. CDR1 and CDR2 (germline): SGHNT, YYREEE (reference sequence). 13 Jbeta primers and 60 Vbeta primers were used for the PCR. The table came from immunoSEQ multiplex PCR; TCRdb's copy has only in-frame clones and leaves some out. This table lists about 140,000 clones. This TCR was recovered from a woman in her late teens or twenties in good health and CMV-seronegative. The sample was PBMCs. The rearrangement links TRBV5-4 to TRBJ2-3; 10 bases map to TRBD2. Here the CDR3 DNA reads TGTGCCAGCAGCTTGACTAGCGGGGGCACAGATACGCAGTATTTT. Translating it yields CASSLTSGGTDTQYF.